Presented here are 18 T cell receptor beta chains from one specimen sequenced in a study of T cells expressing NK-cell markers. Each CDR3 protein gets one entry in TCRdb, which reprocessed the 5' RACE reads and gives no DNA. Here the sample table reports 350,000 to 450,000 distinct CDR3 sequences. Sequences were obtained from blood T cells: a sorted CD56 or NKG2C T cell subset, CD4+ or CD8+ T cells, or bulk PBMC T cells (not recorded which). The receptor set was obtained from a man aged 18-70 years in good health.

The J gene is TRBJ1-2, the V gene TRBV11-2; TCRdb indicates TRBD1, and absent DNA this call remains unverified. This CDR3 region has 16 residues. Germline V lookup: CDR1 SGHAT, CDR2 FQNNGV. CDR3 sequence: CASSLTGTGANYGYTF.

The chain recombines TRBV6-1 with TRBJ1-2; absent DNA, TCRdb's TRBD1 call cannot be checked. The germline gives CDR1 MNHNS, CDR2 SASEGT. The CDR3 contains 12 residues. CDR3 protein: CASPGTDYGYTF.

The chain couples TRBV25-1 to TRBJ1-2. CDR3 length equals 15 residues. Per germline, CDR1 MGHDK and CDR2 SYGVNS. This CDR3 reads CASSEYGRSNYGYTF.

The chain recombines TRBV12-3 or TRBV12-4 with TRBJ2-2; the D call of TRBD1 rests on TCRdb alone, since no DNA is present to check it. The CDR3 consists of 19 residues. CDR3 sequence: CASSQGRGRRGAGTGELFF.

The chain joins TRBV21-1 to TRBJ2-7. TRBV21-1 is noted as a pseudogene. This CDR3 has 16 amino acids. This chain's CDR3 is CASSFFGLKSSYEQYF.

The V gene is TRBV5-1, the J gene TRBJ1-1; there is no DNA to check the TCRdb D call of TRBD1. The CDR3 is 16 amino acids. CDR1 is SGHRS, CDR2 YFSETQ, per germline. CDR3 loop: CASSPDEVRSGTEAFF.

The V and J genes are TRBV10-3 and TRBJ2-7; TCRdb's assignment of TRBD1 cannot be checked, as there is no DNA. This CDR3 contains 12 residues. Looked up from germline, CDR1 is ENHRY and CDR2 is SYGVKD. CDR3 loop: CAISPTGLEQYF.

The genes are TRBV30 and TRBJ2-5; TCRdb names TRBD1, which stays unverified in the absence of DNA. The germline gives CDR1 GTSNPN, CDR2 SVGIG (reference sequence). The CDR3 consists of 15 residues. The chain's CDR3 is CACHPGQGRGETQYF.

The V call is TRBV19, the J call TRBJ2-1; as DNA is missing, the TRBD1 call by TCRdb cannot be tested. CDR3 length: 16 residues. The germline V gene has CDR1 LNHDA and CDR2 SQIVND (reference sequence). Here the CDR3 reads CASSIKPGQGQNEQFF.

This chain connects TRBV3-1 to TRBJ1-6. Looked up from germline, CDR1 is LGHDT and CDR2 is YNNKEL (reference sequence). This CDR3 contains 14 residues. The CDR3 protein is CAAAGSSYNSPLHF. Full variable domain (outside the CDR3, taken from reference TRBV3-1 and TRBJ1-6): DTAVSQTPKYLVTQMGNDKSIKCEQNLGHDTMYWYKQDSKKFLKIMFSYNNKELIINETVPNRFSPKSPDKAHLNLHINSLELGDSAVYFCAAAGSSYNSPLHFGNGTRLTVT.

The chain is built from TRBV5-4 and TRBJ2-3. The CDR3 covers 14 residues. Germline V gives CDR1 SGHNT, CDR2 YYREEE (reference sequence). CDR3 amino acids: CASSLPAGPNTQYF.

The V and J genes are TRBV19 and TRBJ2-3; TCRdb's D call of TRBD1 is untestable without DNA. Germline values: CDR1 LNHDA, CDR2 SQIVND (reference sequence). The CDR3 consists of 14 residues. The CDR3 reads CASSMGPRTDTQYF.

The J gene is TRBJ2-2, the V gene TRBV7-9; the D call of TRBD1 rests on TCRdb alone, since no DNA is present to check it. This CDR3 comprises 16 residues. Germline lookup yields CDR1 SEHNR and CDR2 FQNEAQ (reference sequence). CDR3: CASSLMGQPNTGELFF.

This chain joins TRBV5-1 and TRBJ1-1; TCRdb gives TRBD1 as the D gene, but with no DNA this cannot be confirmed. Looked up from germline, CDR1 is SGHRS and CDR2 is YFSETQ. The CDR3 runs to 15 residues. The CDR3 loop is CASSLGVAGAPEAFF.

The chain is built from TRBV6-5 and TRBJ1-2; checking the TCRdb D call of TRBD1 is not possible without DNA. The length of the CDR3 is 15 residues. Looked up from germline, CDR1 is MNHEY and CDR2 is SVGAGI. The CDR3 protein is CASSYRGQGASSYTF.

Here the CDR3 reads CASSLTGGGYETQYF. The chain combines TRBV7-3 with TRBJ2-5; TCRdb outputs TRBD1, but without DNA this stays unchecked. In germline, CDR1 is SGHTA, CDR2 FQGTGA. The CDR3 contains 15 residues.

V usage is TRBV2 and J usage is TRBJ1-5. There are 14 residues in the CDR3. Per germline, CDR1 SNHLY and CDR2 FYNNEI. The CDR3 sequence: CASTPTRSNQPQHF.

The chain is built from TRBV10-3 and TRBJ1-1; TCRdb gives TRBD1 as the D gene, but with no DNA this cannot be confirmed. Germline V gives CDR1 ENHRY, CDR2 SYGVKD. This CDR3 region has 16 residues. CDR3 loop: CAISGPRGQGHTEAFF.